This TCR beta chain was captured by sequencing in a study of blood T cell repertoires in COVID-19. Clones were read by immunoSEQ multiplex PCR, and TCRdb kept only the in-frame ones, dropping some. Here the sample spans about 270,000 clones, approximately 85% being singletons. Per germline, CDR1 LGHDT and CDR2 YNNKEL (reference sequence). The CDR3 sequence is 14 residues long. After removal of 5 bases from V and 9 bases from J, the junction contained 6 bases not matched to a gene. Recruitment covered about 25 US areas and drew participants whose ages spanned roughly 18 to 100 years. Membership in each cohort depended on participant-reported clinical history.

The rearrangement joins TRBV3-1 (or the pseudogene TRBV3-2) to TRBJ1-6; TRBD1 aligns across 8 bases. Input material: PBMCs or T cells enriched from blood (not recorded which). The sequence was obtained from a woman aged 45-65 years with acute COVID-19. Here the CDR3 reads CASSDGTGGSPLHF. The CDR3 nucleotides read TGTGCCAGCAGCGATGGGACAGGAGGTTCACCCCTCCACTTT.